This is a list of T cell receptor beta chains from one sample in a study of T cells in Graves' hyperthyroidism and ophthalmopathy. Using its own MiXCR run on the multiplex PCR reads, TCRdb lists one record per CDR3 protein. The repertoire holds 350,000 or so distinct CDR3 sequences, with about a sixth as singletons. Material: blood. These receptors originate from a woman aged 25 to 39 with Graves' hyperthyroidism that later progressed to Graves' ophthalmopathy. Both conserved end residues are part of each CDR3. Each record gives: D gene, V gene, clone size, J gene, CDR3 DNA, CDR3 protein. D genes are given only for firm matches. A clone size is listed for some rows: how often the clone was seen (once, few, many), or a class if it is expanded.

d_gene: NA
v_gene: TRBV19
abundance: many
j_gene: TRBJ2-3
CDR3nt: TGTGCCAGTAGTATCGCTACTAGTGCGCCGGATACGCAGTATTTT
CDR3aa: CASSIATSAPDTQYF

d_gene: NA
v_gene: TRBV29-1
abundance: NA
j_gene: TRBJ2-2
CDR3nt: TGCAGCGGCCTTGACAGCCTCACCGGGGAGCTGTTTTTT
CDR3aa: CSGLDSLTGELFF

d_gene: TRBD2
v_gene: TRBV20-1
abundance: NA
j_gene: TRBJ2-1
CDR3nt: TGCAGTGCTAGGGAAGGGACTAGCGGGAGTCGGAATGAGCAGTTCTTC
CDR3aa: CSAREGTSGSRNEQFF

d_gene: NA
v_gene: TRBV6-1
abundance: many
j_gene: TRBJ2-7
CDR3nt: TGTGCCAGCGAGGGTGCCTACGAGCAGTACTTC
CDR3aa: CASEGAYEQYF

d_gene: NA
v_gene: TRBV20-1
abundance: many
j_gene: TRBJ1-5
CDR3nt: TGCAGTGCTAGAGGGACGGTCGATAGCAATCAGCCCCAGCATTTT
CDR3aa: CSARGTVDSNQPQHF

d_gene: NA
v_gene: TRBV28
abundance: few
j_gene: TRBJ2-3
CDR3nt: TGTGCCAGCAGTTACAGGACTGACAGCACAGATACGCAGTATTTT
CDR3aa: CASSYRTDSTDTQYF

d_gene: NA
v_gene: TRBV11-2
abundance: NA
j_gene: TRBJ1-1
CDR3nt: TGTGCCAGCAGCTTAGGGAGGGGGACCCTGAACACTGAAGCTTTCTTT
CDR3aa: CASSLGRGTLNTEAFF

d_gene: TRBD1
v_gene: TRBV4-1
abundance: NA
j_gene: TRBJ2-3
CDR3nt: TGCGCCAGCAGCCAAGGAAGTATAAGACAGGGGGCGGATAGACGCCGCACAGATACGCAGTATTTT
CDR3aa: CASSQGSIRQGADRRRTDTQYF

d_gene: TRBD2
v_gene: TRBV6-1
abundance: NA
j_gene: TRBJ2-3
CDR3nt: TGTGCCAGCAGTGAAGCGCTAGCGGGGGGCACAGATACGCAGTATTTT
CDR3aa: CASSEALAGGTDTQYF

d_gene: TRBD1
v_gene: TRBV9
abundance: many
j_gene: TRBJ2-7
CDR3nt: TGTGCCAGCAGCGAGACCGGGACAGGGCGGTACGAGCAGTACTTC
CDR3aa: CASSETGTGRYEQYF

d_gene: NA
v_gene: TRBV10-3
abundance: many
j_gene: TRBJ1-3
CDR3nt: TGTGCCATCAGTGAGTCGGGCAGCTCTGGAAACACCATATATTTT
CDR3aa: CAISESGSSGNTIYF

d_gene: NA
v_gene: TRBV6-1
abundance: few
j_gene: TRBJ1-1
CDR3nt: TGTGCCAGCAGGGGGTGGGGGGGCTCCACTGAAGCTTTCTTT
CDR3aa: CASRGWGGSTEAFF

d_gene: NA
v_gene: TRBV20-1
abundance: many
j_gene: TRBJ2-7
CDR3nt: TGCAGTGCTAGAGAGGTTAAGGGGTCCTACGAGCAGTACTTC
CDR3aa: CSAREVKGSYEQYF

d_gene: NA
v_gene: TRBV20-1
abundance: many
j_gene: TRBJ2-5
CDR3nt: TGCAGTGCTAGAGCATCGGGACATGTACAAGAGACCCAGTACTTC
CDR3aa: CSARASGHVQETQYF

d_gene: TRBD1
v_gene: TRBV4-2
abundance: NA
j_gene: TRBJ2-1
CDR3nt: TGTGCCAGCAGCCAATACCCGCCGGACAGGGGATTGGACAATGAGCAGTTCTTC
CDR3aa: CASSQYPPDRGLDNEQFF

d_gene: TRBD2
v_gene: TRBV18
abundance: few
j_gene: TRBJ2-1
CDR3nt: TGTGCCAGCTCACCGAATTACGGGAGCGGGAATTACAATGAGCAGTTCTTC
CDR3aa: CASSPNYGSGNYNEQFF

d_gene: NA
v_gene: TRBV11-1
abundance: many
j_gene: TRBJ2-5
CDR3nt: TGTGCCAGCAGTTCCCCGGCCGGAGAGACCCAGTACTTC
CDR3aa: CASSSPAGETQYF

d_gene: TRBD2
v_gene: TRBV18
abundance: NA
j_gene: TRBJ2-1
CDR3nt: TGTGCCAGCTCACCACTAAGCGGGGGGGCACTCGATGAGCAGTTCTTC
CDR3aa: CASSPLSGGALDEQFF

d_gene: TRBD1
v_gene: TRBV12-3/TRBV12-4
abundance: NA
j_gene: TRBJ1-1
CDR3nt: TGTGCCAGCAGTTTAGCGGAGGGGGCTGCTGAAGCTTTCTTT
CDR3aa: CASSLAEGAAEAFF

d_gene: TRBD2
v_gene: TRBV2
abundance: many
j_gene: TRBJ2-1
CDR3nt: TGTGCCACCACGGAAGCGGGAGGCCACTACAATGAGCAGTTCTTC
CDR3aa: CATTEAGGHYNEQFF

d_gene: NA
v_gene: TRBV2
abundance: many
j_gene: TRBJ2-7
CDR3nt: TGTGCCAGCAGTACCGGGATGTACGAGCAGTACTTC
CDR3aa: CASSTGMYEQYF

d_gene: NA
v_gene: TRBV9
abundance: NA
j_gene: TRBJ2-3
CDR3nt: TGTGCCAGCGGCGTAGCTTCAAGGATTACAGATACGCAGTATTTT
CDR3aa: CASGVASRITDTQYF

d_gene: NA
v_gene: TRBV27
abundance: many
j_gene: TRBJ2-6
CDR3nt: TGTGCCAGCAGTTCAATAGGGGTTACGGGGGCCAACGTCCTGACTTTC
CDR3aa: CASSSIGVTGANVLTF

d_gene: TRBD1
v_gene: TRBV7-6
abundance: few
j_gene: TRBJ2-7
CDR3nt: TGTGCCAGCAGCTCCACAGGGGATTCCTACGAGCAGTACTTC
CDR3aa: CASSSTGDSYEQYF

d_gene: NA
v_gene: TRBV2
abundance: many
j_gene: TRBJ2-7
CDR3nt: TGTGCCAGCAGTGATAACGGGGCAGGGTACCACGAGCAGTACTTC
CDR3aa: CASSDNGAGYHEQYF

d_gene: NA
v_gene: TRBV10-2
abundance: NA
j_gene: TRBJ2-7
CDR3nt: TGCGCCAGCAGTTGGACGGAGAGGGCCGAGCAGTACTTC
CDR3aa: CASSWTERAEQYF

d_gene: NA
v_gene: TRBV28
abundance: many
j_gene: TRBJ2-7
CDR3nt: TGTGCCAGCAGTTTCGAACCATACGAGCAGTACTTC
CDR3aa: CASSFEPYEQYF

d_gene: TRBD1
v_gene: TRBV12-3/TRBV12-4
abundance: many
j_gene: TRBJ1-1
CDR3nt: TGTGCCAGCAGTTTAGTGGGACAGGGGGCGAACACTGAAGCTTTCTTT
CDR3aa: CASSLVGQGANTEAFF

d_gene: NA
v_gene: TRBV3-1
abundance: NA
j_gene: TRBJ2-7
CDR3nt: TGTGCCAGCAGCCAAGCGGGGCTTAGCTCCTACGAGCAGTACTTC
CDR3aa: CASSQAGLSSYEQYF

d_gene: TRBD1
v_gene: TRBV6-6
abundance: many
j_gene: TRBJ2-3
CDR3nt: TGTGCCAGCAGTTACTCCGGACAGGGGGAAGACACAGATACGCAGTATTTT
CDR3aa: CASSYSGQGEDTDTQYF

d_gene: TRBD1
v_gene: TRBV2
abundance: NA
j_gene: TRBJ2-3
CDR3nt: TGTGCCAGCAGAGGGACAGGGATGGATACGCAGTATTTT
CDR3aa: CASRGTGMDTQYF

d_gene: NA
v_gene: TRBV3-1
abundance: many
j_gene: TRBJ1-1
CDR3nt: TGTGCCAGCAGCCAAGATTACGGCGGGAACACTGAAGCTTTCTTT
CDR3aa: CASSQDYGGNTEAFF

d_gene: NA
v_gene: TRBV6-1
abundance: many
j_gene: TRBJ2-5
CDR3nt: TGTGCCAGCAGTCGGGGGACGCGGGAGACCCAGTACTTC
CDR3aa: CASSRGTRETQYF

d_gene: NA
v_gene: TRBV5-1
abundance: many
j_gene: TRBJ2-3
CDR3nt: TGCGCCAGCAGCTTGGCCTCGACAGGACCTAGCACAGATACGCAGTATTTT
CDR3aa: CASSLASTGPSTDTQYF

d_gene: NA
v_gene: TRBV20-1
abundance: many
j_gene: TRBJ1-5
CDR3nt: TGCAGTGCTAGAGATACCGGGGGCCTGGGCAATCAGCCCCAGCATTTT
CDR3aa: CSARDTGGLGNQPQHF

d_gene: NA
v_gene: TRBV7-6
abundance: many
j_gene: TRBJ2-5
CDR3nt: TGTGCCAGCAGCCAGTTTCAAGAGACCCAGTACTTC
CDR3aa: CASSQFQETQYF

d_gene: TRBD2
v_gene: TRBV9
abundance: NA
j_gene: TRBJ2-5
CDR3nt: TGTGCCAGCAGCGTAGCAGGACTAGCGGGAATAGAGACCCAGTACTTC
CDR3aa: CASSVAGLAGIETQYF

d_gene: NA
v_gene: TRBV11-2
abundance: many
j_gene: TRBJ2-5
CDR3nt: TGTGCCAGCAGCTTAGGAGGCAGCCAAGAGACCCAGTACTTC
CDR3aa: CASSLGGSQETQYF

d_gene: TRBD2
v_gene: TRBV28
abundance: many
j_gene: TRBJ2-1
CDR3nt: TGTGCCAGCAGTTTGTGGACTAGCGGCCCTGGGGACAATGAGCAGTTCTTC
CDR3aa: CASSLWTSGPGDNEQFF

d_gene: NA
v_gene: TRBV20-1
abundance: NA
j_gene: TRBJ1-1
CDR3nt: TGCAGTGCCCTCAATTGGGGGATGACTGAAGCTTTCTTT
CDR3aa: CSALNWGMTEAFF

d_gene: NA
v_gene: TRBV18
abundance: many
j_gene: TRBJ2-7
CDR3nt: TGTGCCAGCTCAGATGGACCCGGGGTAATCTACGAGCAGTACTTC
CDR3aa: CASSDGPGVIYEQYF

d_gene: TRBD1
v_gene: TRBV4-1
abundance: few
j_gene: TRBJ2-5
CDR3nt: TGCGCCAGCAGCCTGGGACAGGGCTTTCCGCAAGAGACCCAGTACTTC
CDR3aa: CASSLGQGFPQETQYF

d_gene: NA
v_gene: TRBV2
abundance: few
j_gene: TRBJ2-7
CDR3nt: TGTGCCAGCAGGGGCGGGGCGGGCTGGGACGTTTACGAGCAGTACTTC
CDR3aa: CASRGGAGWDVYEQYF

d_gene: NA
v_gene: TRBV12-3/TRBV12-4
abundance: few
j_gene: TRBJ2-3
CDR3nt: TGTGCCAGCAGTTTTGGGACCCAACTTCAATCCGATACGCAGTATTTT
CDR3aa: CASSFGTQLQSDTQYF

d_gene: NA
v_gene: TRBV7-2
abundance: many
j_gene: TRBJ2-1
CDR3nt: TGTGCCAGCAGCTTAGGAGTCCAGGGGCCCTACAATGAGCAGTTCTTC
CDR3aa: CASSLGVQGPYNEQFF

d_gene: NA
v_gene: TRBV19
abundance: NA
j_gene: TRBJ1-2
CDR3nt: TGTGCCAGTAGTATTGGAGGGGCACGGGGCTACACCTTC
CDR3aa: CASSIGGARGYTF

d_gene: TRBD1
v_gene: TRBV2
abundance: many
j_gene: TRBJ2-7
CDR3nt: TGTGCCAGCAGTGAAGAGGCAGGGGGTATGCAGTACTTC
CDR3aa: CASSEEAGGMQYF

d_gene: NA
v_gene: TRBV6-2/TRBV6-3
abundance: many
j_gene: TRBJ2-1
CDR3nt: TGTGCCAGCAGCACCAGGGAATACAATGAGCAGTTCTTC
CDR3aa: CASSTREYNEQFF

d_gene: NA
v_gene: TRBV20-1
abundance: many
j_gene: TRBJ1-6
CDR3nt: TGCAGTGCCAGAGCGGGGGGGTCCAGGTCACCCCTCCACTTT
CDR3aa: CSARAGGSRSPLHF

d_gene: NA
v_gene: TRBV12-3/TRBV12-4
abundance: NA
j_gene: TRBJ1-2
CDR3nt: TGTGCCAGCAGCAAAGGGGGTGGGTATGGCTACACCTTC
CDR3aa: CASSKGGGYGYTF

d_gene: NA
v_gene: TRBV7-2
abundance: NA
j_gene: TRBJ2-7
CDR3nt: TGTGCCAGCAGCGATCCAGGGTTTTACGAGCAGTACTTC
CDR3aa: CASSDPGFYEQYF